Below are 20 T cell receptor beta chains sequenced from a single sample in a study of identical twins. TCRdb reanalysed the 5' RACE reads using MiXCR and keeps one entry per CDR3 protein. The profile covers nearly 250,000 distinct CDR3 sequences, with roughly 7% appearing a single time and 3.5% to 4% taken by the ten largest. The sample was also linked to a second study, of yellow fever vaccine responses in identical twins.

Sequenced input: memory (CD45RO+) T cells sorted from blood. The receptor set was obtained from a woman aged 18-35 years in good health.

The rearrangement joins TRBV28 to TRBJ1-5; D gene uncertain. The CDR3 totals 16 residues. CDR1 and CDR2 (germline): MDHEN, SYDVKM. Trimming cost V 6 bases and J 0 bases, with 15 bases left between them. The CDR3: CASRTSRTGSNQPQHF. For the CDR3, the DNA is TGTGCCAGCAGGACCAGCCGGACGGGTAGCAATCAGCCCCAGCATTTT.

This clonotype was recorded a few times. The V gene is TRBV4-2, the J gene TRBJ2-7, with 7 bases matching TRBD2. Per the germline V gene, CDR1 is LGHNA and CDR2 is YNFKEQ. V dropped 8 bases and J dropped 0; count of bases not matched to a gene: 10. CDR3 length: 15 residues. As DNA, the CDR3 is TGTGCCAGCCCCGGGAGCGGGATGAGCTCCTACGAGCAGTACTTC. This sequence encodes CASPGSGMSSYEQYF.

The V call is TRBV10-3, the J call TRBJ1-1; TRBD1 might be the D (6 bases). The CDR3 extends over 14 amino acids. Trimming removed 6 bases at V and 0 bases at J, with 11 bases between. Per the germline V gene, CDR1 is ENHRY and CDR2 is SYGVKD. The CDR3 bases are TGTGCCATCAGCGGACAGAGAATGAACACTGAAGCTTTCTTT. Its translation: CAISGQRMNTEAFF.

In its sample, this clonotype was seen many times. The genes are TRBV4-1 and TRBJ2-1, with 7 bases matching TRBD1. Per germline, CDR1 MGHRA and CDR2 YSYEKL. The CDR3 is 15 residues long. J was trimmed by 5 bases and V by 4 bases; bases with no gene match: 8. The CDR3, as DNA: TGCGCCAGCAGCCCTGGGACAGTTATAAACAATGAGCAGTTCTTC. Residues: CASSPGTVINNEQFF.

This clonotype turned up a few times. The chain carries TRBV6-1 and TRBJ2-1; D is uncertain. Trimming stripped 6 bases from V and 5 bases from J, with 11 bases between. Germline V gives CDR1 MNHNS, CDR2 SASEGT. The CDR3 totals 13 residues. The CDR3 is CASRSRANNEQFF. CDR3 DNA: TGTGCCAGCAGATCAAGGGCCAACAATGAGCAGTTCTTC.

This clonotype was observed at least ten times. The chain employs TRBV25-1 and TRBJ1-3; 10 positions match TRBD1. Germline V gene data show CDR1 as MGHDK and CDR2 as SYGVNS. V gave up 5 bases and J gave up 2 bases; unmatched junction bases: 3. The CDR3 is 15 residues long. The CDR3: CASSRGTGAGNTIYF. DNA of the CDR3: TGTGCCAGCAGTAGAGGGACAGGGGCTGGAAACACCATATATTTT. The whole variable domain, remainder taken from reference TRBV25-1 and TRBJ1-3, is EADIYQTPRYLVIGTGKKITLECSQTMGHDKMYWYQQDPGMELHLIHYSYGVNSTEKGDLSSESTVSRIRTEHFPLTLESARPSHTSQYLCASSRGTGAGNTIYFGEGSWLTVV.

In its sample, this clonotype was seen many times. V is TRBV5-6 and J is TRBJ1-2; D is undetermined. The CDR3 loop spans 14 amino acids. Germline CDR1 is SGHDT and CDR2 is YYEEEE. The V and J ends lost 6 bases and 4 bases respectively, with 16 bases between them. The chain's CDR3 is CASTLNTGFYGYTF. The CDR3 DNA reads TGTGCCAGCACCCTGAACACGGGATTCTATGGCTACACCTTC.

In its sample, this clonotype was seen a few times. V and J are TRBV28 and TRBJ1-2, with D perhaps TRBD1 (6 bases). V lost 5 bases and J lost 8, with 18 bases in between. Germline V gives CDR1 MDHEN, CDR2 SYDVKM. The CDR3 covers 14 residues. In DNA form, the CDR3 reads TGTGCCAGCAGTCTCATGTCAGGGGACGGGGGCTACACCTTC. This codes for CASSLMSGDGGYTF.

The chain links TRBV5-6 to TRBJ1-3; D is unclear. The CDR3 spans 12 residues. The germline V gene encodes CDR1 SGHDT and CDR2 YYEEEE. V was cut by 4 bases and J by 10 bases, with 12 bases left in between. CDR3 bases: TGTGCCAGCAGCGGAACAGCGCGGACCATATATTTT. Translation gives CASSGTARTIYF.

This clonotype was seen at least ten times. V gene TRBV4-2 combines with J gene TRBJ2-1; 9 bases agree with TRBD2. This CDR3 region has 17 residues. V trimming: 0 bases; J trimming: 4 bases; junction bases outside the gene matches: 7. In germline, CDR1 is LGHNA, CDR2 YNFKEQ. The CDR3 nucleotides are TGTGCCAGCAGCCAAGATAGAGTGACTAGCGGATACAATGAGCAGTTCTTC. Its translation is CASSQDRVTSGYNEQFF.

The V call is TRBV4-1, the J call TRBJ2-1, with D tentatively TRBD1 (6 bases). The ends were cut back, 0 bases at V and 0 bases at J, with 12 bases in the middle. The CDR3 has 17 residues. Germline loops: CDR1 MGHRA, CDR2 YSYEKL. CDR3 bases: TGCGCCAGCAGCCAAGATCGCGGACAGAGCTCCTACAATGAGCAGTTCTTC. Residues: CASSQDRGQSSYNEQFF.

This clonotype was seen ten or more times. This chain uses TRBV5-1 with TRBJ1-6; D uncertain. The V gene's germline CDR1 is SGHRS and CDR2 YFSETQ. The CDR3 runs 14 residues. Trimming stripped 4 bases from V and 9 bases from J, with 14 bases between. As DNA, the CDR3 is TGCGCCAGCAGCCTAAGCGGCGGTACTTCACCCCTCCACTTT. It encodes CASSLSGGTSPLHF.

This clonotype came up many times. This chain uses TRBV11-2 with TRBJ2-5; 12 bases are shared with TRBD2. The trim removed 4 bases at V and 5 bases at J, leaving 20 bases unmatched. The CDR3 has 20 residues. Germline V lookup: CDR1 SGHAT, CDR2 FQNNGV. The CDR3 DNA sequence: TGTGCCAGCAGCTCCAAACCTCTAGCGGGGGGGCAGCTCGGGTCCGAGACCCAGTACTTC. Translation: CASSSKPLAGGQLGSETQYF.

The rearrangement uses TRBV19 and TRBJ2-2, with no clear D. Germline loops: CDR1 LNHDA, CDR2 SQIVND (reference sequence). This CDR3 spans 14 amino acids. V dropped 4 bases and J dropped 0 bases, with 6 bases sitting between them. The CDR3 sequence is CASSTQANTGELFF. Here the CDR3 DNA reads TGTGCCAGTAGTACTCAGGCGAACACCGGGGAGCTGTTTTTT.

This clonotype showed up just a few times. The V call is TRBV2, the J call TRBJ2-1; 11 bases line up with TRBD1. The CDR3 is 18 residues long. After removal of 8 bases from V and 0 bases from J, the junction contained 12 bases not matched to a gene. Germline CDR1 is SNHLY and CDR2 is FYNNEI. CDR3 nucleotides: TGTGCCAGCGCTCCGCGGACAGGGGGCTTCGCCTCCTACAATGAGCAGTTCTTC. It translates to CASAPRTGGFASYNEQFF.

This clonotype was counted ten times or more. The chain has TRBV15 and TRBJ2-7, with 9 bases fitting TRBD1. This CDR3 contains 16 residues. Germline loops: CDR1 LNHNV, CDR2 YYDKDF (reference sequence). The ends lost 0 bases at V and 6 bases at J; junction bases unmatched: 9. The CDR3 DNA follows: TGTGCCACCAGCAGAGATCCTGGGACAGGGTATGGCGAGCAGTACGTC. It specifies CATSRDPGTGYGEQYV.

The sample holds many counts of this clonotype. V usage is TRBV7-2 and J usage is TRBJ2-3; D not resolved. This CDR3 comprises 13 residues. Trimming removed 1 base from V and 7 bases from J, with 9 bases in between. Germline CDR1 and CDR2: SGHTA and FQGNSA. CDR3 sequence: CASSLGPSNTQYF. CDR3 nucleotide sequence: TGTGCCAGCAGCTTAGGCCCTTCGAATACGCAGTATTTT.

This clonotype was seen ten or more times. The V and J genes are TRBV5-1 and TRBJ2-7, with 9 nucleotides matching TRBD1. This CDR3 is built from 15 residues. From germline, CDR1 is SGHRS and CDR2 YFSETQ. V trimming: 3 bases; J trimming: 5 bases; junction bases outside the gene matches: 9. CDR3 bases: TGCGCCAGCAGCTATACCGGGACAGGGAAGGACGAGCAGTACTTC. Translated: CASSYTGTGKDEQYF.

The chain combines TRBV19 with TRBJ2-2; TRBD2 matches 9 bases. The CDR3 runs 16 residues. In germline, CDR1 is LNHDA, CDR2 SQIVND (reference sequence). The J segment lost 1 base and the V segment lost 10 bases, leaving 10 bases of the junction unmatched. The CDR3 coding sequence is TGTGCCACCAAGACGGGAGCGGGAGGGAACACCGGGGAGCTGTTTTTT. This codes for CATKTGAGGNTGELFF.

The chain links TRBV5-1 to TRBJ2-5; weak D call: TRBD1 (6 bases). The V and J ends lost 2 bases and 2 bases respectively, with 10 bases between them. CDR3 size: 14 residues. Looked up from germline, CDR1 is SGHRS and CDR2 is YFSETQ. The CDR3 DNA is TGCGCCAGCAGCTTTGGGGGCCAACAAGAGACCCAGTACTTC. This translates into CASSFGGQQETQYF. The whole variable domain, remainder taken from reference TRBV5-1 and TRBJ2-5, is KAGVTQTPRYLIKTRGQQVTLSCSPISGHRSVSWYQQTPGQGLQFLFEYFSETQRNKGNFPGRFSGRQFSNSRSEMNVSTLELGDSALYLCASSFGGQQETQYFGPGTRLLVL.